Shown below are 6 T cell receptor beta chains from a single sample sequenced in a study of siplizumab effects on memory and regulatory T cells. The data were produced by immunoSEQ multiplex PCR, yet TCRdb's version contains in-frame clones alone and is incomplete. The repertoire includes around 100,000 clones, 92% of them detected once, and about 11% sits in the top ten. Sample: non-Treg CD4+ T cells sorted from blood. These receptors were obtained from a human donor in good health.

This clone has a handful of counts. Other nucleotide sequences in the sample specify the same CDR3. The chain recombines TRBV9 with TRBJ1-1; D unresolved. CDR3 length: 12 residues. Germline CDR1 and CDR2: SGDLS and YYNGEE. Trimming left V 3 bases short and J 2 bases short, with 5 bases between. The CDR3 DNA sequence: TGTGCCAGCAGCGGAAGCAACACTGAAGCTTTCTTT. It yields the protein CASSGSNTEAFF.

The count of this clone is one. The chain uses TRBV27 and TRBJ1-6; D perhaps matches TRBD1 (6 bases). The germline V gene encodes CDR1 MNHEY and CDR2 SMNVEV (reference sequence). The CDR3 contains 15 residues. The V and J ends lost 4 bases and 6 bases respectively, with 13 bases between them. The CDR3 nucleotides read TGTGCCAGCAGTTCCCAGGGGAGGGTTAATTCACCCCTCCACTTT. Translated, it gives CASSSQGRVNSPLHF.

CDR3 sequence (DNA): TGCGCCAGCAGCCAATTCACCAGCTCCTACGAGCAGTACTTC. It specifies CASSQFTSSYEQYF. V is TRBV4-1 and J is TRBJ2-7; D remains unclear. CDR3 length equals 14 residues. V was pared by 2 bases and J by 0 bases, with 8 bases between. The germline gives CDR1 MGHRA, CDR2 YSYEKL.

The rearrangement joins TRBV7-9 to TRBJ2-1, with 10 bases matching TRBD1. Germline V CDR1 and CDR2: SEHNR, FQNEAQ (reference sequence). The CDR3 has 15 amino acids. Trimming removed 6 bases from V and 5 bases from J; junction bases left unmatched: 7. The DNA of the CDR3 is TGTGCCAGCAGTGTCCTGGGACAGGGGAACAATGAGCAGTTCTTC. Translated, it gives CASSVLGQGNNEQFF.

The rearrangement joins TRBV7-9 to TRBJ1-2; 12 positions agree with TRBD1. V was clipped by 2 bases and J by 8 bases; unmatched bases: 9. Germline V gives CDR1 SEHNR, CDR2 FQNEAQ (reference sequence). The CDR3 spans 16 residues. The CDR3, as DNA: TGTGCCAGCAGCTTACCTGGGACAGGGGGCGCGAGAGGCTACACCTTC. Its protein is CASSLPGTGGARGYTF.

CDR3 region: CASSFALRGTSTDTQYF. The CDR3 DNA follows: TGTGCCAGCAGTTTCGCCCTAAGAGGGACTAGCACAGATACGCAGTATTTT. This sequence joins TRBV28 and TRBJ2-3; D might be TRBD2 (6 bases). This CDR3 is 17 amino acids long. Germline CDR1 is MDHEN and CDR2 is SYDVKM. V gave up 3 bases and J gave up 0 bases, with 16 bases separating them.